This TCR beta chain appears in the sequencing data of a study of blood T cell repertoires in COVID-19. Looking at the study overall: Spain, Italy and the United States supplied samples that represented acute and convalescent COVID-19. T cells, B-cell-depleted T cells, or PBMCs provided the cDNA or gDNA that served as material.

The V gene end was trimmed by 6 bases and the J gene end by 6 bases; junction bases not matched to a gene: 7. The CDR3 covers 15 residues. The germline V gene encodes CDR1 SGHTA and CDR2 FQGTGA. Authors' analysis steps: Nucleated cell counts were estimated from reference gene primer amplification. The data were produced by immunoSEQ multiplex PCR, yet TCRdb's version contains in-frame clones alone and is incomplete. V, J and clone size are taken as reported in that table, and D and trimming were inferred from the DNA itself. The sample carries approximately 170,000 clones, around 90% recorded once. The chain carries TRBV7-3 and TRBJ2-1; 11 nucleotides align to TRBD2. Material for sequencing was peripheral blood. The clonotype comes from a man in his sixties with acute or convalescent COVID-19. CDR3 loop: CASSLGLADLNEQFF. CDR3 sequence (DNA): TGTGCCAGCAGTTTGGGACTAGCGGACCTCAATGAGCAGTTCTTC.